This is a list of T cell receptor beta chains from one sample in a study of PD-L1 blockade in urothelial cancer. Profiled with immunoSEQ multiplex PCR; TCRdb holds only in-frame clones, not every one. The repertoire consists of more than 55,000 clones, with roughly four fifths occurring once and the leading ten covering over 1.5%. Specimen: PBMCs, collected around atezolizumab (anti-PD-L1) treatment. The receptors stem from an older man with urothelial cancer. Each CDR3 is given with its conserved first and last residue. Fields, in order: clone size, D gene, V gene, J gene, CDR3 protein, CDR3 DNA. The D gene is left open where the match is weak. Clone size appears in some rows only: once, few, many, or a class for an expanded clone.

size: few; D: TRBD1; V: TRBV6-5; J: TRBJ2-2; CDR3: CASREQGAPGELFF; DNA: TGTGCCAGCAGGGAACAGGGGGCCCCCGGGGAGCTGTTTTTT
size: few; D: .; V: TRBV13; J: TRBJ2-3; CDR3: CASSPPGRESLVDTQYF; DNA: TGTGCCAGCAGCCCCCCGGGACGGGAGAGCCTTGTGGATACGCAGTATTTT
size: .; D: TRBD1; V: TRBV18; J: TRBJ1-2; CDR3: CASSPGQGAGGYTF; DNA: TGTGCCAGCTCACCTGGACAGGGGGCAGGAGGCTACACCTTC
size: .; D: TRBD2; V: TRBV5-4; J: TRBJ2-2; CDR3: CASSSQREANTGELFF; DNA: TGTGCCAGCAGCTCTCAGCGGGAGGCGAACACCGGGGAGCTGTTTTTT
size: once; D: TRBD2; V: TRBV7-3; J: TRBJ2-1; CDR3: CASSSSGLAGYNEQFF; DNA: TGTGCCAGCAGCTCCTCCGGACTAGCGGGTTACAATGAGCAGTTCTTC
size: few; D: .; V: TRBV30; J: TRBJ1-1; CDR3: CAWLQYSTEAFF; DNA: TGTGCCTGGTTACAGTACTCCACTGAAGCTTTCTTT
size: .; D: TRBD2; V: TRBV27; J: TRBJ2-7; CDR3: CASKREVSYEQYF; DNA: TGTGCCAGCAAGCGGGAGGTCTCCTACGAGCAGTACTTC
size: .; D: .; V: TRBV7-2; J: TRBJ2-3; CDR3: CASSRSRGTDTQYF; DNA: TGTGCCAGCAGCCGGAGTCGTGGCACAGATACGCAGTATTTT
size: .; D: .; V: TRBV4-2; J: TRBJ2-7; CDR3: CASSPPRRDEQYF; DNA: TGTGCCAGCAGCCCCCCAAGGAGGGACGAGCAGTACTTC
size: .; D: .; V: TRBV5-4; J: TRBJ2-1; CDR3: CASSLDASSYNEQFF; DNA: TGTGCCAGCAGCTTGGACGCGAGCTCCTACAATGAGCAGTTCTTC
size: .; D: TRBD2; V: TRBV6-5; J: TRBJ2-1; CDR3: CASSYAGAQSYNEQFF; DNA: TGTGCCAGCAGTTACGCGGGAGCGCAATCCTACAATGAGCAGTTCTTC
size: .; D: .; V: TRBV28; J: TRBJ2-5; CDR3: CASSLSPRVAGRETQYF; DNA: TGTGCCAGCAGTTTATCCCCCAGGGTGGCAGGTAGAGAGACCCAGTACTTC
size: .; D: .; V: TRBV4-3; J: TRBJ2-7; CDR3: CASSQDFEPFYEQYF; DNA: TGCGCCAGCAGCCAAGATTTCGAGCCGTTCTACGAGCAGTACTTC
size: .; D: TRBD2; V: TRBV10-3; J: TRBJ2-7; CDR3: CAIGTSGPYEQYF; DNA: TGTGCCATCGGGACTAGCGGACCCTACGAGCAGTACTTC
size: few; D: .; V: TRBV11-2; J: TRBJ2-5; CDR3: CASSLGAEQETQYF; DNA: TGTGCCAGCAGCTTAGGGGCAGAACAAGAGACCCAGTACTTC
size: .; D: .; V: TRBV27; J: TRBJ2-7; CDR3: CASSPYQHPNYEQYF; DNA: TGTGCCAGCAGTCCGTACCAACATCCGAACTACGAGCAGTACTTC
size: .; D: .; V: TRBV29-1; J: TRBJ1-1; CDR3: CSVESGVEAFF; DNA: TGCAGCGTTGAGAGCGGGGTTGAAGCTTTCTTT
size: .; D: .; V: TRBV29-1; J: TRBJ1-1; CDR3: CSASMRGTEAFF; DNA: TGCAGCGCCTCGATGAGAGGGACTGAAGCTTTCTTT
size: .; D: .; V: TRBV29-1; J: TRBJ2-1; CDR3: CSAAARGGYEQFF; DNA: TGCAGCGCCGCAGCCAGGGGAGGGTATGAGCAGTTCTTC
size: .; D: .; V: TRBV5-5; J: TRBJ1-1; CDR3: CASSLGTAMNTEAFF; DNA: TGTGCCAGCAGCTTGGGGACAGCAATGAACACTGAAGCTTTCTTT
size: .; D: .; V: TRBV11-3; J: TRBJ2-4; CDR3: CASSLGRVDIQYF; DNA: TGTGCCAGCAGCTTAGGCAGGGTTGACATTCAGTACTTC
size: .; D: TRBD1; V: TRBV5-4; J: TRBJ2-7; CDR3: CASSPGQGISYEQYF; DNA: TGTGCCAGCAGCCCGGGACAGGGGATCTCATACGAGCAGTACTTC
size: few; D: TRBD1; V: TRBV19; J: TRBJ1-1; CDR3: CASTRQGVPMNTEAFF; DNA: TGTGCCAGTACAAGACAGGGGGTTCCGATGAACACTGAAGCTTTCTTT
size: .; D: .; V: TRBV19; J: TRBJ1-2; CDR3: CASKGQGRNYGYTF; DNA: TGTGCCAGTAAGGGGCAGGGAAGAAACTATGGCTACACCTTC
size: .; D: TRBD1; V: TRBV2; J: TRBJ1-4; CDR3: CASIRDRDEKLFF; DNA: TGTGCCAGCATAAGGGACAGGGATGAAAAACTGTTTTTT
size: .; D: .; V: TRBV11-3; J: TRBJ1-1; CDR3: CASSRRQALNTEAFF; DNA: TGTGCCAGCAGCCGCCGACAGGCACTGAACACTGAAGCTTTCTTT
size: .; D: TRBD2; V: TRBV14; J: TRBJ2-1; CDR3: CASSHAGGYNEQFF; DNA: TGTGCCAGCAGCCACGCGGGAGGGTACAATGAGCAGTTCTTC
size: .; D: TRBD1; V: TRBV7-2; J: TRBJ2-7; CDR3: CASSSGTGGLEQYF; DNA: TGTGCCAGCAGCTCTGGGACAGGGGGCCTCGAGCAGTACTTC
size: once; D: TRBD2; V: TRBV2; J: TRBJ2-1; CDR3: CASKVAGRDEQFF; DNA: TGTGCCAGCAAGGTGGCGGGGAGGGATGAGCAGTTCTTC
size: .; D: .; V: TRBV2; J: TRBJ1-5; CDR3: CASSVAGAINLYSNQPQHF; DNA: TGTGCCAGCAGTGTGGCGGGGGCGATTAATCTTTATAGCAATCAGCCCCAGCATTTT
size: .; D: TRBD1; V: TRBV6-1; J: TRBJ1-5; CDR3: CASGDRGLGNQPQHF; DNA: TGTGCCAGCGGGGACAGGGGGCTGGGCAATCAGCCCCAGCATTTT
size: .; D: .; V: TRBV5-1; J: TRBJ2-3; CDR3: CASSLEPRGTDTQYF; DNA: TGCGCCAGCAGCTTGGAACCGAGGGGCACAGATACGCAGTATTTT
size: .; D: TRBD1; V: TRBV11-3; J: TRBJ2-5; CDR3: CASSLDTGTEQETQYF; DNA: TGTGCCAGCAGCTTAGATACCGGGACAGAGCAAGAGACCCAGTACTTC
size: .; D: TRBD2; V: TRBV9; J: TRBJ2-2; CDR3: CASSEGAGITGELFF; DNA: TGTGCCAGCAGCGAGGGAGCGGGGATTACCGGGGAGCTGTTTTTT
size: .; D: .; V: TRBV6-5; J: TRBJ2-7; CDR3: CADRRGVHEQYF; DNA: TGTGCCGACCGACGAGGCGTCCACGAGCAGTACTTC
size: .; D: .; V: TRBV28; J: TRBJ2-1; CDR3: CASNRVSYNEQFF; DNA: TGTGCCAGCAACAGGGTTTCATACAATGAGCAGTTCTTC
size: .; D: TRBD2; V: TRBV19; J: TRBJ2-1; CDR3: CASSGLAPNEQFF; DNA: TGTGCCAGTAGCGGACTAGCCCCCAATGAGCAGTTCTTC
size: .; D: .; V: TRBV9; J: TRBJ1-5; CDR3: CASSRRYNQPQHF; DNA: TGTGCCAGCAGCAGGAGGTACAATCAGCCCCAGCATTTT
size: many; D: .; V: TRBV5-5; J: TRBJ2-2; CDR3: CASSLPGPGELFF; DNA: TGTGCCAGCAGCTTACCAGGGCCCGGGGAGCTGTTTTTT
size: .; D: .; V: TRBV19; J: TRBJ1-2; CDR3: CASSIEQGTFYGYTF; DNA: TGTGCCAGTAGTATTGAACAGGGCACCTTCTATGGCTACACCTTC
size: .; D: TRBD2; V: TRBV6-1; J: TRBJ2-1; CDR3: CASRRTSGRYNEQFF; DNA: TGTGCCAGCAGAAGGACTAGCGGGCGTTACAATGAGCAGTTCTTC